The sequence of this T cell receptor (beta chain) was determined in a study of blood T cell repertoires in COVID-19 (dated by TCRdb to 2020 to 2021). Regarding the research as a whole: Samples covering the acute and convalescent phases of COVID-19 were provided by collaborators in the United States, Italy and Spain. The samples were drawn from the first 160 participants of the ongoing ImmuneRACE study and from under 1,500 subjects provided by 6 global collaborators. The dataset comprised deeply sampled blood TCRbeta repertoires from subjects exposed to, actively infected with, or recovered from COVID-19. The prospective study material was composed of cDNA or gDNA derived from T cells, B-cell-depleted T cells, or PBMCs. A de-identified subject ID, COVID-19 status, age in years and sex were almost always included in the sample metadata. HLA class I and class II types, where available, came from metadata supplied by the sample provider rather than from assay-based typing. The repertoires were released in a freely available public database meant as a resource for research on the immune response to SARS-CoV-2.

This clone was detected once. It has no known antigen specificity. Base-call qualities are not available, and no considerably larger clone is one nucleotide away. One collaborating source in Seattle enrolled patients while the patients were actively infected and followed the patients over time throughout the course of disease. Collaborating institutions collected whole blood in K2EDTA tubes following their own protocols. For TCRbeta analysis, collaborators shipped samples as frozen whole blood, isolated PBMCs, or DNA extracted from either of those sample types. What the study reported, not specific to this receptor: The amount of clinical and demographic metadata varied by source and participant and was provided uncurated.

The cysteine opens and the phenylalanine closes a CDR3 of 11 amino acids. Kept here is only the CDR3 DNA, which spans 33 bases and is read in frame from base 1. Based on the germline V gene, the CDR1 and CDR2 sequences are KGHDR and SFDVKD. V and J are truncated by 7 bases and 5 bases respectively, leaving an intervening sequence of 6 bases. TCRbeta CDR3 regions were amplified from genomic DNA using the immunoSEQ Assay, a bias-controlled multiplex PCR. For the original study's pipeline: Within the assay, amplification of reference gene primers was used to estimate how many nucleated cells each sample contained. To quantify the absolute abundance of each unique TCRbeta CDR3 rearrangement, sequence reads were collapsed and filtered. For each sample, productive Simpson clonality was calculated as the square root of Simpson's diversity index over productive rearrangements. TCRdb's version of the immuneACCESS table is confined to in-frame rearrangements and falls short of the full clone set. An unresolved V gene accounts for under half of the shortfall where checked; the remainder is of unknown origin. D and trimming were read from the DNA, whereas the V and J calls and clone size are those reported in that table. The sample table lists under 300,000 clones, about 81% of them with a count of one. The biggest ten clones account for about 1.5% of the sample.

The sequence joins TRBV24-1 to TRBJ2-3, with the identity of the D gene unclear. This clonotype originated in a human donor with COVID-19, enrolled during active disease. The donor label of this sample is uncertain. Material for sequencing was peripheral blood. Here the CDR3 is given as CATSRLDTQYF. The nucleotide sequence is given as TGTGCCACCAGCCGTCTAGATACGCAGTATTTT.